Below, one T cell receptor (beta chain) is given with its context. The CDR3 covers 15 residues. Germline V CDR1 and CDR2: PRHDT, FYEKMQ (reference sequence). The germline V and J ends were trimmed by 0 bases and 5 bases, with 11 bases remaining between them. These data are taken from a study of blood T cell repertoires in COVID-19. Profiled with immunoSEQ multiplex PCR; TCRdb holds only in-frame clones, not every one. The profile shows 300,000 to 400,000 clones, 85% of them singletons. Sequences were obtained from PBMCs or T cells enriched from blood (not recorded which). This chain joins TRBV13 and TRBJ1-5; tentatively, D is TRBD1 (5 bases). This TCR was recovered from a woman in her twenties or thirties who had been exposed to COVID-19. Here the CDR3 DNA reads TGTGCCAGCAGCTTAGGATCAGGGCGGTATCAGCCCCAGCATTTT. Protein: CASSLGSGRYQPQHF.